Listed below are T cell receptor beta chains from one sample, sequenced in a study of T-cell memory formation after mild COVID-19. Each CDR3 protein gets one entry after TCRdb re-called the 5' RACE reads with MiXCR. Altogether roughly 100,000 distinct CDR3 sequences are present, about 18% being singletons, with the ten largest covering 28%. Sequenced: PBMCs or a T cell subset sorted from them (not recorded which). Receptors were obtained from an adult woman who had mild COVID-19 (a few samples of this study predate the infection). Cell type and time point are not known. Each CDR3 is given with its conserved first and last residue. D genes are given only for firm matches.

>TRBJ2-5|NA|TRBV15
CATTHPPEETQYF
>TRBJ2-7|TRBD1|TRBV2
CASSETGQETYEQYF
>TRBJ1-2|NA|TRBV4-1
CASSQVGMLVYGYTF
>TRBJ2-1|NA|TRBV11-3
CASSPDSNNEQFF
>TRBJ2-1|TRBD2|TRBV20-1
CSAKAGSSYNEQFF
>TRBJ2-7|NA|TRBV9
CASSVDVVGNPYEQYF
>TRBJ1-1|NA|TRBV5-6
CASSSQSVNTEAFF
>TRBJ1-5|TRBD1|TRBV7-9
CASSLVGQGATAQHF
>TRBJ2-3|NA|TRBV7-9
CASSTDGGHDTQYF
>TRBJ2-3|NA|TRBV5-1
CASSSSGNMADTQYF
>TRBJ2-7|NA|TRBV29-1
CSVEDVHNYEQYF
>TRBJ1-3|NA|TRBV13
CASSFGDSGNTIYF
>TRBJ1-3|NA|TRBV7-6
CASSLDSPDFGGARNTIYF
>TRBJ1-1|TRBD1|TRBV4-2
CASSQGRTGIVTEAFF
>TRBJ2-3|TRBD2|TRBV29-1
CSVRSGRASDPQYF
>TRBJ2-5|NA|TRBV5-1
CASSQGTGNQETQYF
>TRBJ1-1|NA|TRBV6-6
CASSYSAGEVNTEAFF
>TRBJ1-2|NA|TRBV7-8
CASSSPMGGANYGYTF
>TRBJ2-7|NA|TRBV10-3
CAISEPNLINEQYF
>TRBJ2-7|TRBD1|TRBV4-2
CASSQQGAEEQYF
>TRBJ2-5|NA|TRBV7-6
CASGAFLETQYF
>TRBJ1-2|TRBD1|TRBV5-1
CASSFGTGLEGYTF
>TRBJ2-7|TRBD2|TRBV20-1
CSARARPGLAGVMKDEQYF
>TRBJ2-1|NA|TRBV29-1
CSVGGHPPEQFF
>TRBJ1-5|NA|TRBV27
CASSSWGGGDQPQHF
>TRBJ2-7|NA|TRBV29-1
CSVDFDGAYEQYF
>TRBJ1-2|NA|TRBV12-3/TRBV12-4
CASLHRGLYGYTF
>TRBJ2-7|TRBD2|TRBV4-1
CASSQVTSGAYEQYF
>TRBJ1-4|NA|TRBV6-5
CASSFRGGEKLFF
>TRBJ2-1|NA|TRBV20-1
CSARGVTYNEQFF
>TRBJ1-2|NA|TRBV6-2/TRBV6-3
CASSATVNYGYTF
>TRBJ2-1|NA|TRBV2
CASNERGPPNEQFF
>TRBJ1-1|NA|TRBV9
CASSVGSEAFF
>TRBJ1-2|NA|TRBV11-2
CASSLGVRGYTF
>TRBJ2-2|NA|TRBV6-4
CASRQDSGTGELFF
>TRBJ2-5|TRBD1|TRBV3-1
CASSQEPGQGQETQYF
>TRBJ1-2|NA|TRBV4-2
CASSQAAGLEDGYTF
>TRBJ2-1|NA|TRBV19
CASSILAGLYNEQFF